These 20 T cell receptor beta chains share one sample of origin, sequenced in a study of graft-versus-host responses after intestinal transplantation. Using immunoSEQ multiplex PCR, the repertoire was profiled, and TCRdb retains in-frame clones only, with some absent. The sample holds about 97,000 clones, around 90% seen once. This specimen was PBMCs, taken just under 460 days after intestinal transplant. These receptors were taken from a human patient who received an intestinal transplant, so some T cells may come from the graft donor.

The CDR3, as DNA: TGTGCCAGCAGCCCGGGGGGACAGGGAATCCCAGATACGCAGTATTTT. The encoded protein is CASSPGGQGIPDTQYF. The gene calls are TRBV9 and TRBJ2-3; 9 nucleotides align to TRBD1. Germline CDR1 and CDR2: SGDLS and YYNGEE. This CDR3 contains 16 residues. Germline trimming cut 4 bases from V and 4 bases from J; bases unmatched to any gene: 10.

The chain employs TRBV18 and TRBJ1-5; 7 bases map to TRBD1. This CDR3 comprises 13 residues. The V and J ends lost 3 bases and 4 bases, in that order; junction bases with no gene match: 0. Germline assignment: CDR1 KGHSH and CDR2 LQKENI. The CDR3 DNA reads as TGTGCCAGCTCACCGGACAGGAATCAGCCCCAGCATTTT. It encodes CASSPDRNQPQHF.

The chain joins TRBV6-5 to TRBJ1-2, with unresolved D. CDR1 and CDR2 from the germline V gene are MNHEY and SVGAGI. V lost 0 bases to trimming and J lost 5 bases, with 7 bases between them. The CDR3 totals 13 residues. Here the CDR3 reads CASSYSVNYGYTF. The CDR3, as DNA: TGTGCCAGCAGTTACTCGGTGAATTATGGCTACACCTTC.

The chain combines TRBV25-1 with TRBJ2-3; possibly TRBD1 or TRBD2 for D (6 bases each). Germline V CDR1 and CDR2: MGHDK, SYGVNS. Trimming took off 8 bases at V and 2 bases at J, with 23 bases between the two ends. This CDR3 region has 17 residues. DNA for the CDR3: TGTGCCAGCCGCGCCGGAGGGCTCAGGGGTCCCACAGATACGCAGTATTTT. This gives the protein CASRAGGLRGPTDTQYF.

The chain uses TRBV2 and TRBJ2-3, with D possibly TRBD1 on 5 matching bases. V lost 6 bases to trimming and J lost 6 bases, with 22 bases between them. This CDR3 has 16 residues. CDR1 SNHLY and CDR2 FYNNEI come from the germline V gene. The CDR3 coding sequence is TGTGCCAGCAGGGTACAACAGGTCCCCGTGACGGATACGCAGTATTTT. Protein product: CASRVQQVPVTDTQYF. Full variable domain (missing parts from reference TRBV2 and TRBJ2-3): EPEVTQTPSHQVTQMGQEVILRCVPISNHLYFYWYRQILGQKVEFLVSFYNNEISEKSEIFDDQFSVERPDGSNFTLKIRSTKLEDSAMYFCASRVQQVPVTDTQYFGPGTRLTVL.

The rearrangement uses TRBV29-1 and TRBJ1-1; D not certain. V lost 1 base and J lost 0, with 6 bases in between. Germline lookup yields CDR1 SQVTM and CDR2 ANQGSEA. The CDR3 has 13 amino acids. As DNA, the CDR3 is TGCAGCGTTGAAGGGCGACTGAACACTGAAGCTTTCTTT. Translated, it gives CSVEGRLNTEAFF.

V is TRBV6-5 and J is TRBJ2-3; D gene unclear. Trimming cost V 2 bases and J 1 base, with 10 bases left between them. The CDR3 is made up of 15 amino acids. CDR1 is MNHEY, CDR2 SVGAGI, per germline. In DNA form, the CDR3 reads TGTGCCAGCAGTTACCTCTGGGCGGGCACAGATACGCAGTATTTT. It translates to CASSYLWAGTDTQYF.

The chain recombines TRBV11-2 with TRBJ2-7; D not resolved. Germline V gene data show CDR1 as SGHAT and CDR2 as FQNNGV. The length of the CDR3 is 12 residues. V shed 0 bases and J shed 5 bases, with 5 bases lying between them. DNA of the CDR3: TGTGCCAGCAGCTTAGAGTCCCACGAGCAGTACTTC. Translated, it gives CASSLESHEQYF. The full variable domain, its missing parts supplied by reference TRBV11-2 and TRBJ2-7, is EAGVAQSPRYKIIEKRQSVAFWCNPISGHATLYWYQQILGQGPKLLIQFQNNGVVDDSQLPKDRFSAERLKGVDSTLKIQPAKLEDSAVYLCASSLESHEQYFGPGTRLTVT.

The chain joins TRBV4-1 to TRBJ1-6; D unresolved. Germline assignment: CDR1 MGHRA and CDR2 YSYEKL. This CDR3 comprises 13 residues. Trimming removed 3 bases at V and 4 bases at J, with 4 bases between. The CDR3 DNA follows: TGCGCCAGCAGCCAGGGATATAATTCACCCCTCCACTTT. It specifies CASSQGYNSPLHF.

V usage is TRBV4-2 and J usage is TRBJ1-2; maybe TRBD1 (5 bases). This CDR3 has 16 residues. Trimming took 4 bases from V and 1 from J, leaving 16 bases between them. Germline V lookup: CDR1 LGHNA, CDR2 YNFKEQ. For the CDR3, the DNA is TGTGCCAGCAGCCCCACGACAGTCGGATTTAACTATGGCTACACCTTC. Protein sequence: CASSPTTVGFNYGYTF.

This chain connects TRBV7-3 to TRBJ2-3; maybe TRBD2 (6 bases). The CDR3 loop spans 13 amino acids. The germline gives CDR1 SGHTA, CDR2 FQGTGA. The ends were cut back, 6 bases at V and 4 bases at J, with 11 bases in the middle. DNA for the CDR3: TGTGCCAGCAGTCCGGAGGGCCCAGATACGCAGTATTTT. It specifies CASSPEGPDTQYF.

The chain employs TRBV9 and TRBJ2-5; TRBD1 aligns across 9 bases. There are 15 residues in the CDR3. V was clipped by 3 bases and J by 3 bases; unmatched bases: 6. Germline CDR1 and CDR2: SGDLS and YYNGEE. This CDR3 reads CASSASGDREETQYF. CDR3 in DNA: TGTGCCAGCAGCGCGAGTGGGGACAGGGAAGAGACCCAGTACTTC.

The genes are TRBV11-2 and TRBJ2-7; no clear D. This CDR3 is built from 12 residues. Trimming pared 3 bases from V and 3 bases from J, leaving 6 bases between. Germline CDR1 is SGHAT and CDR2 is FQNNGV. The CDR3 here is CASSFYGYEQYF. The CDR3 region has the DNA TGTGCCAGCAGCTTTTATGGCTACGAGCAGTACTTC.

The J gene is TRBJ1-2, the V gene TRBV5-8; D uncertain. The length of the CDR3 is 13 residues. The germline V gene has CDR1 SGHTS and CDR2 YDEGEE. The V end was cut by 1 base, the J end by 4 bases, with 8 bases between. The chain's CDR3 is CASSLLWVYGYTF. For the CDR3, the DNA is TGTGCCAGCAGCTTGCTCTGGGTCTATGGCTACACCTTC.

The chain is built from TRBV9 and TRBJ2-1; 8 bases agree with TRBD1. This CDR3 is 15 amino acids long. Germline CDR1 reads SGDLS; CDR2 reads YYNGEE. The trim removed 4 bases at V and 4 bases at J, leaving 7 bases unmatched. The CDR3: CASSKPGQAYNEQFF. CDR3 bases: TGTGCCAGCAGCAAACCGGGACAGGCTTACAATGAGCAGTTCTTC.

The rearrangement uses TRBV5-4 and TRBJ2-1, with 15 bases lining up with TRBD2. Germline values: CDR1 SGHNT, CDR2 YYREEE (reference sequence). V was clipped by 4 bases and J by 9 bases; unmatched bases: 5. The CDR3 has 15 amino acids. The CDR3 loop reads CASSHPGLAGGEQFF. CDR3 DNA sequence: TGTGCCAGCAGCCACCCGGGACTAGCGGGGGGTGAGCAGTTCTTC.

The V call is TRBV2, the J call TRBJ2-6; D gene uncertain. This CDR3 comprises 15 residues. CDR1 SNHLY and CDR2 FYNNEI come from the germline V gene. V dropped 6 bases and J dropped 2 bases, with 11 bases sitting between them. The CDR3 loop is CASSNPFAGANVLTF. The CDR3 nucleotides are TGTGCCAGCAGCAACCCTTTCGCTGGGGCCAACGTCCTGACTTTC.

Concerning this clone: Other DNA sequences from this sample encode an identical CDR3 as well. This rearrangement joins TRBV6-5 to TRBJ1-4; no clear D gene. Germline V gene lookup returns CDR1 MNHEY and CDR2 SVGAGI. With 3 bases removed from V and 7 bases from J, the gap between germline ends came to 6 bases. This CDR3 is 12 amino acids long. This CDR3 reads CASSYSGEKLFF. DNA of the CDR3: TGTGCCAGCAGTTATTCCGGTGAAAAACTGTTTTTT.

The sample holds a few counts of this clone. Given the absence of the conserved phenylalanine or tryptophan at the CDR3 end, a read error is likely. It is unclear where the CDR3 begins or ends on the DNA, so no DNA is shown, and the CDR3 is as TCRdb lists it. The chain has TRBV7-2 and TRBJ1-2; TRBD1 is the table's D call and was not checked against the DNA. The CDR3 is made up of 13 amino acids, end residues included. Per germline, CDR1 SGHTA and CDR2 FQGNSA. The chain's CDR3 is CASSLEEGQGAPI.

The chain joins TRBV27 to TRBJ1-6, with TRBD1 as a possible D gene (6 bases). Looked up from germline, CDR1 is MNHEY and CDR2 is SMNVEV (reference sequence). The ends were cut back, 5 bases at V and 7 bases at J, with 18 bases in the middle. The CDR3 runs 16 residues. CDR3 sequence (DNA): TGTGCCAGCAGTCCGTTCCGACAGGAACCAAATTCACCCCTCCACTTT. This encodes CASSPFRQEPNSPLHF.